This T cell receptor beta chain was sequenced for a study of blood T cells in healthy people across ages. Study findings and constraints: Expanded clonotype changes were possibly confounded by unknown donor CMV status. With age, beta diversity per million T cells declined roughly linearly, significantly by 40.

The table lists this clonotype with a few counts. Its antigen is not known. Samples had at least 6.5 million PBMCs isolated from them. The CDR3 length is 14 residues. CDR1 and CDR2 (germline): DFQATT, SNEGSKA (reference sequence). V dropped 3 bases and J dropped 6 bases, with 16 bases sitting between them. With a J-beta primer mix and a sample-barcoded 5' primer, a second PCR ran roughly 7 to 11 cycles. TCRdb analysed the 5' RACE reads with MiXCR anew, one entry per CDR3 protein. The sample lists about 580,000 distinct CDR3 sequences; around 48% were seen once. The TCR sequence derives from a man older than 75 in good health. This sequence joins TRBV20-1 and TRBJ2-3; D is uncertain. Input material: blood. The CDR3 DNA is TGCAGTGCTAGCCCCTTTGGGGTGCAGGATACGCAGTATTTT. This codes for CSASPFGVQDTQYF.